This TCR beta chain was captured in a study of T-cell reconstitution after alpha-beta-depleted transplantation in children. Unique molecular identifiers featured in how the TCRbeta library was prepared. MiXCR, applied by TCRdb to the PCR reads, yields one record per CDR3 protein. The sample holds about 500,000 distinct CDR3 sequences, 32% seen once. Trimming removed 4 bases from V and 0 bases from J; junction bases left unmatched: 4. The CDR3 extends over 15 amino acids. Germline-derived CDR1 and CDR2 are SGHVS and FQNEAQ. Sample: PBMCs from the stem cell graft donor, taken from the stem cell graft. The chain is built from TRBV7-8 and TRBJ2-7, with 9 bases lining up with TRBD1. This receptor was obtained from a human donor who donated a stem cell graft to a child with aplastic anemia. CDR3 loop: CASSSQGASSYEQYF. Written as DNA, the CDR3 is TGTGCCAGCAGCTCACAGGGGGCGAGCTCCTACGAGCAGTACTTC.